Reported below is one T cell receptor beta chain. This CDR3 has 12 residues. Trimming removed 5 bases from V and 4 bases from J, with 8 bases in between. Germline V lookup: CDR1 LNHDA, CDR2 SQIVND (reference sequence). The table came from immunoSEQ multiplex PCR; TCRdb's copy has only in-frame clones and leaves some out. The sample contains some 450,000 clones, 77% of which appear only once. The data stem from a study of shared clonotypes between healthy human individuals. The source is a middle-aged woman in good health. Some clones in this sample may be carry-over from other donors' samples. Input material: PBMCs. V usage is TRBV19 and J usage is TRBJ1-1; D remains unclear. The CDR3 sequence is CASSLDLTEAFF. In nucleotides, the CDR3 is TGTGCCAGTAGTCTGGACCTCACTGAAGCTTTCTTT.